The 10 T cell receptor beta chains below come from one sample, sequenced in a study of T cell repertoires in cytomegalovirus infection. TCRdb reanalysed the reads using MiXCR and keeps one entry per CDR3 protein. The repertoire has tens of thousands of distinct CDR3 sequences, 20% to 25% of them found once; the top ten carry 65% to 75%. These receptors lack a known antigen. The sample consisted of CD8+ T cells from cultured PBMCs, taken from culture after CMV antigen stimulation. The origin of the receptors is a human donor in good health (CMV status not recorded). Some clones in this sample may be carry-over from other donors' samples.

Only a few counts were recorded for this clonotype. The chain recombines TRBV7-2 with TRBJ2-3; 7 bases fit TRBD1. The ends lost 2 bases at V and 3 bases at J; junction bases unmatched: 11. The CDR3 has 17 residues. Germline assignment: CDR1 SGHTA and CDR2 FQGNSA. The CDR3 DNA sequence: TGTGCCAGCAGCTTAATCACCTTGGCAGGGGGTACAGATACGCAGTATTTT. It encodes CASSLITLAGGTDTQYF.

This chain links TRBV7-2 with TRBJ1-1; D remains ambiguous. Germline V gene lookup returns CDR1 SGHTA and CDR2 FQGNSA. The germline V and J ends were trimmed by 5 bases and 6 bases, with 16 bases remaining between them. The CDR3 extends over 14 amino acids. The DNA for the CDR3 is TGTGCCAGCAGCCAATTGCCTCAGTGGGCTGAAGCTTTCTTT. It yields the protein CASSQLPQWAEAFF.

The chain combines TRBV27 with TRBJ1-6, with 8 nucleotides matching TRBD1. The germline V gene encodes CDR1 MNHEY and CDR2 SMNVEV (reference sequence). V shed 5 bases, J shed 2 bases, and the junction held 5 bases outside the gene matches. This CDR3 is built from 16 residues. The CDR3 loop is CASSPKQGAYNSPLHF. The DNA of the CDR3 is TGTGCCAGCAGTCCGAAACAGGGGGCCTATAATTCACCCCTCCACTTT.

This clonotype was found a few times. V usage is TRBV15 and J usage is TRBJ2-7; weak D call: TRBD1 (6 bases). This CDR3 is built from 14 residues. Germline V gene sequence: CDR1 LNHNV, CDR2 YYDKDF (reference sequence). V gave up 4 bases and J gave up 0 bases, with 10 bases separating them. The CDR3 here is CATSKDSSSYEQYF. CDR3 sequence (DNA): TGTGCCACCAGCAAGGACAGCTCCTCCTACGAGCAGTACTTC.

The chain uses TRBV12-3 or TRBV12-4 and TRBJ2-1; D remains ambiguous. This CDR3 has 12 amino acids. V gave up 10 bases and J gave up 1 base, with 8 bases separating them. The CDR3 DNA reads TGTGCCATGGGAATTTCCTACAATGAGCAGTTCTTC. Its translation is CAMGISYNEQFF.

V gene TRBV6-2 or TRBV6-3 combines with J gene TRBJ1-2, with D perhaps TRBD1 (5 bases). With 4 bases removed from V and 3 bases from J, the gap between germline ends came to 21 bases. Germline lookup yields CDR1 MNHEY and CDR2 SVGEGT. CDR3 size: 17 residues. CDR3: CASSWWRPGRSDYGYTF. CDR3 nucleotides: TGTGCCAGCAGTTGGTGGCGGCCAGGGCGGTCTGACTATGGCTACACCTTC.

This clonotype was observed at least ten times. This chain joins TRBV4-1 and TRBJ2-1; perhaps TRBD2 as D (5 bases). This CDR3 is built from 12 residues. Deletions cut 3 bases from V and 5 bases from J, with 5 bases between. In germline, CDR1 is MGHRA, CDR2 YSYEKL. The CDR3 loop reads CASSQGDNEQFF. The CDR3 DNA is TGCGCCAGCAGCCAGGGAGACAATGAGCAGTTCTTC.

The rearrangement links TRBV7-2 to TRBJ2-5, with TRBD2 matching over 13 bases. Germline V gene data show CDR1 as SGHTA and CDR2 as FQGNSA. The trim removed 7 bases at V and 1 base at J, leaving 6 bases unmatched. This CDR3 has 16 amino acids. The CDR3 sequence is CASMRTSGGLQETQYF. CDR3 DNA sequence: TGTGCCAGCATGAGGACTAGCGGGGGCCTCCAAGAGACCCAGTACTTC.

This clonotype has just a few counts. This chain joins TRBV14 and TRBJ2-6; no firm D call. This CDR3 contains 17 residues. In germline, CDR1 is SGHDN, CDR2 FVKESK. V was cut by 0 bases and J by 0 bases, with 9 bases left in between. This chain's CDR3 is CASSQDWGLSGANVLTF. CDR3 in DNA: TGTGCCAGCAGCCAAGACTGGGGTCTCTCTGGGGCCAACGTCCTGACTTTC.

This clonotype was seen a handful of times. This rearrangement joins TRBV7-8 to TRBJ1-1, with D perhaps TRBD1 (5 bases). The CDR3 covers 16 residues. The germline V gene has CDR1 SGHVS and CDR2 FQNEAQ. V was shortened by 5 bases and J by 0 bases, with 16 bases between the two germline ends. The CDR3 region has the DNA TGTGCCAGCAGCCAGGGTTCCGGCAGGTTGAACACTGAAGCTTTCTTT. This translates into CASSQGSGRLNTEAFF.